Listed below are T cell receptor beta chains from one sample, sequenced in a study of T cells in Graves' hyperthyroidism and ophthalmopathy. From the multiplex PCR reads, TCRdb called clonotypes with MiXCR, one entry per CDR3 protein. The sample shows approximately 430,000 distinct CDR3 sequences, 15% to 19% of them seen only once. The sequencing sample was made of blood. All receptors come from a woman between 18 and 30 years old with Graves' hyperthyroidism. Each CDR3 is given with its conserved first and last residue. A D gene is named only where the DNA matches it firmly. Clone sizes are given selectively: once, few, many, or a class where the clone is expanded.

V gene,clone size,J gene,D gene,CDR3 protein,CDR3 DNA
TRBV7-6,many,TRBJ1-2,NA,CASSLEGRGVDGYTF,TGTGCCAGCAGCCTCGAGGGGAGAGGAGTCGATGGCTACACCTTC
TRBV9,NA,TRBJ2-2,NA,CASSVAGGASNTGELFF,TGTGCCAGCAGCGTAGCTGGGGGGGCTTCAAACACCGGGGAGCTGTTTTTT
TRBV7-9,NA,TRBJ1-5,NA,CASSFRVVDRPQHF,TGTGCCAGCAGCTTCAGGGTTGTAGATCGGCCCCAGCATTTT
TRBV4-1,NA,TRBJ2-2,TRBD2,CASSQASAGVQAGELFF,TGCGCCAGCAGCCAAGCCTCGGCGGGAGTGCAAGCCGGGGAGCTGTTTTTT
TRBV24-1,few,TRBJ1-2,TRBD1,CATSDGDRVPNYGYTF,TGTGCCACCAGTGATGGGGACAGGGTCCCTAACTATGGCTACACCTTC
TRBV6-2/TRBV6-3,few,TRBJ2-3,NA,CASSYSRTFSTQYF,TGTGCCAGCAGTTACTCGAGGACATTCTCTACGCAGTATTTT
TRBV15,once,TRBJ1-3,NA,CATSRDLGSSGNTIYF,TGTGCCACCAGCAGAGATCTGGGCTCCTCTGGAAACACCATATATTTT
TRBV19,NA,TRBJ1-1,TRBD1,CASSLMAGGLSEAFF,TGTGCCAGTAGTTTGATGGCAGGGGGCTTGTCTGAAGCTTTCTTT
TRBV27,many,TRBJ2-7,TRBD2,CASSQGLAGSQRSSYEQYF,TGTGCCAGCAGTCAGGGACTAGCGGGATCCCAGAGGAGCTCCTACGAGCAGTACTTC
TRBV5-1,NA,TRBJ2-7,NA,CASSPGLPRSYEQYF,TGCGCCAGCAGCCCAGGACTACCCCGGAGCTACGAGCAGTACTTC
TRBV19,NA,TRBJ2-3,NA,CASKSLHRLLPDTQYF,TGTGCCAGTAAATCCCTTCACAGGTTGTTGCCAGATACGCAGTATTTT
TRBV9,few,TRBJ1-4,NA,CASPDARGEKLFF,TGTGCCAGCCCGGACGCCCGGGGGGAAAAACTGTTTTTT
TRBV27,NA,TRBJ1-5,NA,CASSVQGTNQPQHF,TGTGCCAGCAGTGTTCAGGGAACCAATCAGCCCCAGCATTTT
TRBV6-2/TRBV6-3,many,TRBJ1-2,NA,CASSYQQGLLDYYGYTF,TGTGCCAGCAGTTACCAGCAGGGGCTACTCGATTACTATGGCTACACCTTC
TRBV2,many,TRBJ1-1,NA,CASNEENTEAFF,TGTGCCAGCAACGAGGAGAACACTGAAGCTTTCTTT
TRBV7-2,many,TRBJ1-2,NA,CASSLVESYGYTF,TGTGCCAGCAGCTTAGTGGAGAGCTATGGCTACACCTTC
TRBV6-2/TRBV6-3,NA,TRBJ1-5,NA,CASSRHGTINQPQHF,TGTGCCAGCAGTCGACACGGGACAATCAATCAGCCCCAGCATTTT
TRBV11-2,many,TRBJ2-7,NA,CASSFGQSYEQYF,TGCGCCAGCAGCTTCGGACAATCCTACGAGCAGTACTTC
TRBV20-1,few,TRBJ2-5,NA,CSARAGGRRFSETQYF,TGCAGTGCTAGAGCCGGGGGGCGAAGGTTTAGCGAGACCCAGTACTTC
TRBV12-3/TRBV12-4,few,TRBJ2-1,TRBD2,CASSLRLAGGPSDEQFF,TGTGCCAGCAGTTTACGCCTAGCGGGGGGCCCAAGTGATGAGCAGTTCTTC
TRBV5-1,few,TRBJ2-3,TRBD2,CASLAGVLQGDTQYF,TGCGCCAGCCTAGCGGGAGTACTCCAGGGAGATACGCAGTATTTT
TRBV7-9,many,TRBJ1-1,TRBD1,CASSAGTANTEAFF,TGTGCCAGCAGCGCCGGGACAGCGAACACTGAAGCTTTCTTT
TRBV7-2,many,TRBJ1-2,NA,CASSFDSRDYGYTF,TGTGCCAGCAGCTTCGACTCCAGGGACTATGGCTACACCTTC
TRBV5-1,many,TRBJ2-3,TRBD2,CASSVGTSGNRDTQYF,TGCGCCAGCAGCGTAGGGACTAGCGGGAATAGAGATACGCAGTATTTT
TRBV3-1,few,TRBJ1-4,NA,CASSQTDRHEKLFF,TGTGCCAGCAGCCAGACAGATAGGCATGAAAAACTGTTTTTT
TRBV5-1,many,TRBJ1-4,TRBD1,CASSLDGQGINEKLFF,TGCGCCAGCAGCTTGGACGGACAGGGAATTAATGAAAAACTGTTTTTT
TRBV20-1,NA,TRBJ2-7,NA,CSAIRTPTYEQYF,TGCAGTGCTATCCGTACACCGACCTACGAGCAGTACTTC
TRBV24-1,many,TRBJ2-3,NA,CATSDSGGILPTDTQYF,TGTGCCACCAGTGATTCTGGGGGAATCCTTCCCACAGATACGCAGTATTTT
TRBV7-2,few,TRBJ2-2,TRBD1,CASTHPGQGHGELFF,TGTGCCAGCACTCATCCGGGACAGGGCCACGGGGAGCTGTTTTTT
TRBV6-2/TRBV6-3,NA,TRBJ1-5,NA,CASLRERGNQPQHF,TGTGCCAGCCTCAGAGAGAGAGGGAATCAGCCCCAGCATTTT
TRBV28,NA,TRBJ2-5,NA,CASTLQRPRDSRRETQYF,TGTGCCAGCACCCTCCAAAGGCCCCGGGACTCGCGTAGAGAGACCCAGTACTTC
TRBV20-1,few,TRBJ1-4,NA,CSGLGPTNEKLFF,TGCAGTGGCCTGGGCCCAACTAATGAAAAACTGTTTTTT
TRBV20-1,few,TRBJ2-1,NA,CSARDLQFF,TGCAGTGCTAGAGATCTTCAGTTCTTC
TRBV7-2,many,TRBJ1-2,NA,CASSRQAPNYGYTF,TGTGCCAGCAGCCGACAGGCACCAAACTATGGCTACACCTTC
TRBV5-1,few,TRBJ2-4,TRBD1,CASSFSGQGAGNIQYF,TGCGCCAGCAGCTTTTCGGGACAGGGGGCGGGGAACATTCAGTACTTC
TRBV12-3/TRBV12-4,many,TRBJ2-2,TRBD2,CASSLKGGRNGELFF,TGTGCCAGCAGTTTAAAGGGAGGGCGAAACGGGGAGCTGTTTTTT
TRBV12-3/TRBV12-4,NA,TRBJ2-1,TRBD2,CASSPGTSGVNEQFF,TGTGCCAGCAGCCCCGGGACTAGCGGGGTCAATGAGCAGTTCTTC
TRBV12-3/TRBV12-4,NA,TRBJ2-3,TRBD2,CASSFRRGGSKNTQYF,TGTGCCAGCAGTTTTAGGCGGGGGGGCTCTAAAAATACGCAGTATTTT
TRBV28,NA,TRBJ1-1,NA,CASSYNPRGHGAEAFF,TGTGCCAGCAGTTACAACCCCAGGGGCCACGGAGCTGAAGCTTTCTTT
TRBV20-1,many,TRBJ2-3,NA,CSALVPTFSTDTQYF,TGCAGTGCTCTGGTCCCAACTTTTAGCACAGATACGCAGTATTTT
TRBV20-1,many,TRBJ2-1,NA,CSARAPASYNEQFF,TGCAGTGCTAGAGCACCGGCCTCCTACAATGAGCAGTTCTTC
TRBV11-3,NA,TRBJ2-2,NA,CASSLSKNTGELFF,TGTGCCAGCAGCTTATCCAAAAACACCGGGGAGCTGTTTTTT
TRBV4-1,few,TRBJ1-1,NA,CASSQDGRMHTNTEAFF,TGCGCCAGCAGCCAAGATGGCCGAATGCATACGAACACTGAAGCTTTCTTT
TRBV29-1,NA,TRBJ1-1,TRBD1,CSAVGQSTEAFF,TGCAGCGCCGTGGGACAGTCCACTGAAGCTTTCTTT
TRBV7-6,few,TRBJ2-7,NA,CASSLEFSRVRPYEQYF,TGTGCCAGCAGCTTAGAATTTAGCAGGGTAAGACCCTACGAGCAGTACTTC
TRBV5-1,NA,TRBJ2-5,NA,CASSLDSYSQETQYF,TGCGCCAGCAGCTTGGACTCCTATTCTCAAGAGACCCAGTACTTC
TRBV10-3,NA,TRBJ1-4,TRBD1,CAIRDTGVGEKLFF,TGTGCCATCAGGGATACAGGGGTTGGAGAAAAACTGTTTTTT
TRBV12-3/TRBV12-4,NA,TRBJ1-2,NA,CASSLIPGSQGIGYTF,TGTGCCAGCAGTTTAATCCCGGGCTCCCAGGGCATTGGCTACACCTTC
TRBV4-1,few,TRBJ1-1,NA,CASSQEGDFAEAFF,TGCGCCAGCAGCCAGGAGGGGGATTTCGCTGAAGCTTTCTTT
TRBV5-1,many,TRBJ1-1,NA,CASSFGGTNTEAFF,TGCGCCAGCAGCTTTGGGGGTACCAACACTGAAGCTTTCTTT
TRBV27,many,TRBJ1-6,NA,CASSQQGSNSPLHF,TGTGCCAGCAGTCAACAGGGCAGTAATTCACCCCTCCACTTT
TRBV6-2/TRBV6-3,few,TRBJ2-3,NA,CASSYFISTDTQYF,TGTGCCAGCAGTTACTTTATAAGCACAGATACGCAGTATTTT
TRBV7-9,NA,TRBJ2-2,NA,CASSFTGPFGTGELFF,TGTGCCAGCAGCTTCACGGGACCCTTTGGCACCGGGGAGCTGTTTTTT
TRBV6-2/TRBV6-3,many,TRBJ2-5,NA,CASRSTTGATQETQYF,TGTGCCAGCAGATCTACAACTGGGGCCACGCAAGAGACCCAGTACTTC
TRBV6-5,few,TRBJ1-5,NA,CASSYRGDPSNQPQHF,TGTGCCAGCAGTTACAGGGGGGATCCGAGCAATCAGCCCCAGCATTTT